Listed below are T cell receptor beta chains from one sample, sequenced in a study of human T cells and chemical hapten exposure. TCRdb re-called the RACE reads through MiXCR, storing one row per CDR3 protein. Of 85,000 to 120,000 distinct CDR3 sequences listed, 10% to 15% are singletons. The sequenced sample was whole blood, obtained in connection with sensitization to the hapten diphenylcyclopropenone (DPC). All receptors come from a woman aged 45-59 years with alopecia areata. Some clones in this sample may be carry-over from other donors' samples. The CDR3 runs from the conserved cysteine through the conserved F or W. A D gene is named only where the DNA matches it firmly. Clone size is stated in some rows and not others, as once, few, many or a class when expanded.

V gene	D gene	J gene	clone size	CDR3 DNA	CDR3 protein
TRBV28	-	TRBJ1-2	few	TGTGCCAGCAGTAAGGGGCATGGCTACACCTTC	CASSKGHGYTF
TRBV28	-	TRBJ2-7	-	TGTGCCAGCAGTTTCGGGGGAGTCCACGAGCAGTACTTC	CASSFGGVHEQYF
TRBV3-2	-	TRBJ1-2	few	TGTGCCAGCAGCCAAGAAGGTTCCGGCTATGGCTACACCTTC	CASSQEGSGYGYTF
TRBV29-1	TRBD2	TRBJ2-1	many	TGCAGCGTTTCAAGCGGGGGCCATGAGCAGTTCTTC	CSVSSGGHEQFF
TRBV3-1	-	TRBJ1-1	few	TGTGCCAGCAGCCAAGAAAGAGGATTTCAAGCTTTCTTT	CASSQERGFQAFF
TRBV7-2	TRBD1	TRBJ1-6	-	TGTGCCAGCAGCTTAGGGACAGGAAATTCACCCCTCCACTTT	CASSLGTGNSPLHF
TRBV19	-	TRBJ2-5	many	TGTGCCAGTAGACTGGACGGCACACGGGAGACCCAGTACTTC	CASRLDGTRETQYF
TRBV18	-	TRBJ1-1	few	TGTGCCAGCTCCACCGGACAGCTCACTGAAGCTTTCTTT	CASSTGQLTEAFF
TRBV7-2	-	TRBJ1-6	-	TGTGCCAGCAGCAGAGAAAATAATTCACCCCTCCACTTT	CASSRENNSPLHF
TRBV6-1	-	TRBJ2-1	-	TGTGCCAGCAGTGAAGCTGGCCTCTCCTACAATGAGCAGTTCTTC	CASSEAGLSYNEQFF
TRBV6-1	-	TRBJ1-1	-	TGTGCCAGCAGTCGCATCATGAACACTGAAGCTTTCTTT	CASSRIMNTEAFF
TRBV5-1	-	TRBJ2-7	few	TGCGCCAGCAGCTTTGGAGGACTGGCAACTAAATACGAGCAGTACTTC	CASSFGGLATKYEQYF
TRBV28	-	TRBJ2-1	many	TGTGCCAGCAGTTTCGCCCCTTTCGAGCAGTTCTTC	CASSFAPFEQFF
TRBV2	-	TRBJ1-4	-	TGTGCCAGCAGCCTATCATCCGTGGGCGAAAAACTGTTTTTT	CASSLSSVGEKLFF
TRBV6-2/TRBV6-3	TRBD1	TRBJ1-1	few	TGTGCCAGCAGCCCAACAGGGGGATCCCCTGAAGCTTTCTTT	CASSPTGGSPEAFF
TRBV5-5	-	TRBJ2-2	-	TGTGCCAGCAGCTTGGTGTGGGCCCTGAACACCGGGGAGCTGTTTTTT	CASSLVWALNTGELFF
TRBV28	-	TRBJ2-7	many	TGTGCCAGCAGGGACATATTTTCCTACGAGCAGTACTTC	CASRDIFSYEQYF